The clone carrying this T cell receptor (beta chain) showed up just a few times. The record originates from a study of blood T cell repertoires in COVID-19. This CDR3 region has 16 residues. V was clipped by 2 bases and J by 6 bases; unmatched bases: 5. CDR1 and CDR2 from the germline V gene are SGHTA and FQGTGA. Repertoires were generated with immunoSEQ multiplex PCR, while TCRdb's copy carries only in-frame clones and drops some. This table has some 270,000 clones, under 90% appearing once. The chain carries TRBV7-3 and TRBJ2-1; 12 positions agree with TRBD1. Sequenced input: peripheral blood. The TCR comes from a man aged 50-60 years with acute or convalescent COVID-19. CDR3 bases: TGTGCCAGCAGCTTATCCTCGGGACAGGGGGCCAATGAGCAGTTCTTC. Protein sequence: CASSLSSGQGANEQFF.